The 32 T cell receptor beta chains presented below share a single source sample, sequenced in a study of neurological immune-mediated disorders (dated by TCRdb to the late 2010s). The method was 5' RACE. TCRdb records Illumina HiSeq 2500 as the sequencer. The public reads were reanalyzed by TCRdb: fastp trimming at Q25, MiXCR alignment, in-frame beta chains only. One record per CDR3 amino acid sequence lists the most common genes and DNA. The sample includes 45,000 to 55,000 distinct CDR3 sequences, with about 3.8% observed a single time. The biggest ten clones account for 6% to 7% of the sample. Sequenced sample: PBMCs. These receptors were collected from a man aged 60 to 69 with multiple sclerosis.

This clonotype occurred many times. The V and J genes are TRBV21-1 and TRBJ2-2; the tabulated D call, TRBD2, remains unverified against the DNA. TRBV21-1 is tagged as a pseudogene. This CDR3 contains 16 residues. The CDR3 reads CASSIPGLAVIGELFF. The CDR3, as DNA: TGTGCCAGCAGCATACCGGGACTAGCGGTAATCGGGGAGCTGTTTTTT.

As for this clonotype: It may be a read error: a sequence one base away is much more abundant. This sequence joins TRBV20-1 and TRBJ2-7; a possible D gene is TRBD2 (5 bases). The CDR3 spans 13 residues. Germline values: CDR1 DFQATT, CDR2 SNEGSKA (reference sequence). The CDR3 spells CSTRDQEDYEQYF. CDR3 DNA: TGCAGTACTAGAGATCAGGAAGACTACGAGCAGTACTTC.

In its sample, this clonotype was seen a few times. The chain's CDR3 is CASSTADRISGNTIYF. CDR3 nucleotide sequence: TGTGCCAGTAGTACTGCGGACAGGATCTCTGGAAACACCATATATTTT. The chain links TRBV19 to TRBJ1-3; 7 bases map to TRBD1. After removal of 4 bases from V and 0 bases from J, the junction contained 6 bases not matched to a gene. The CDR3 is made up of 16 amino acids. Germline CDR1 and CDR2: LNHDA and SQIVND (reference sequence).

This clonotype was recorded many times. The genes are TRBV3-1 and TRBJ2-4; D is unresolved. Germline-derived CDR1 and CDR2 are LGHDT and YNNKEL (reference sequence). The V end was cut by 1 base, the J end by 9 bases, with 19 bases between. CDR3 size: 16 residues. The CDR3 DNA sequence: TGTGCCAGCAGCCAAGTAATAATTGGGCACAAGGGCATTCAGTACTTC. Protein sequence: CASSQVIIGHKGIQYF.

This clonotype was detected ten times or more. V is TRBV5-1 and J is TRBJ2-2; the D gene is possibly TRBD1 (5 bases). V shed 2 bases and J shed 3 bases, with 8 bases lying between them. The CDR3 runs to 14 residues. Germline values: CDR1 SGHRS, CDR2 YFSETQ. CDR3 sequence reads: CASSLDRHTGELFF. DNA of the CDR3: TGCGCCAGCAGCTTAGACAGACACACCGGGGAGCTGTTTTTT.

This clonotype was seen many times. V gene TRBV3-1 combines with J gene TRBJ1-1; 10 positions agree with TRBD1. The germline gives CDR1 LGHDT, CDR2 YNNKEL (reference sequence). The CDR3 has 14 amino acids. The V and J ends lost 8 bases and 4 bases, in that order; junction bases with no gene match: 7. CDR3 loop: CASQPGQGSTEAFF. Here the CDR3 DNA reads TGTGCCAGCCAACCGGGACAGGGGAGCACTGAAGCTTTCTTT.

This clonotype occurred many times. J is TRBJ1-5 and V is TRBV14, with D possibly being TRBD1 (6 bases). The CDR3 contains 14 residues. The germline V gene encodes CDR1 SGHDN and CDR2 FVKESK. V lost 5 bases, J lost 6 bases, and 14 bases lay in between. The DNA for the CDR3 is TGTGCCAGCAGCAAAGGGGGGTCGGGTCAGCCCCAGCATTTT. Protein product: CASSKGGSGQPQHF.

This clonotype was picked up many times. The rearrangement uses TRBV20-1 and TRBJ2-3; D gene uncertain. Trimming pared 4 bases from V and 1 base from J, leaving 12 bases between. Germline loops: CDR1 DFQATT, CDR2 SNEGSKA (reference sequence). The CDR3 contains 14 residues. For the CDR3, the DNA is TGCAGTGCTAAACCTCCCCAACGCACAGATACGCAGTATTTT. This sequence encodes CSAKPPQRTDTQYF.

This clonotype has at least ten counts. The CDR3 region has the DNA TGCGCCAGCAGCGCCGGACTCCGGCCTGGAACCTACGAGCAGTACTTC. Residues: CASSAGLRPGTYEQYF. This chain connects TRBV5-1 to TRBJ2-7; a weak D match, TRBD2 (5 bases). Deletions cut 4 bases from V and 2 bases from J, with 19 bases between. CDR3 length: 16 amino acids. Per germline, CDR1 SGHRS and CDR2 YFSETQ.

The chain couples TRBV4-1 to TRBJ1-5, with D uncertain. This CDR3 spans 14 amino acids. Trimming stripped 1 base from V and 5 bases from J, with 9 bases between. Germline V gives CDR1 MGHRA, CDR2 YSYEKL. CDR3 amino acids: CASSQGPSDQPQHF. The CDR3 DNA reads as TGCGCCAGCAGCCAAGGCCCATCGGATCAGCCCCAGCATTTT.

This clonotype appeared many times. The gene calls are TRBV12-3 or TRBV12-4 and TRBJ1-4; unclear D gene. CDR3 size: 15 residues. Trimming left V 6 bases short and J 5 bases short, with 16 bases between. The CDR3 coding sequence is TGTGCCAGCAGCTACCTCGGAGTTGGGAATGAAAAACTGTTTTTT. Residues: CASSYLGVGNEKLFF.

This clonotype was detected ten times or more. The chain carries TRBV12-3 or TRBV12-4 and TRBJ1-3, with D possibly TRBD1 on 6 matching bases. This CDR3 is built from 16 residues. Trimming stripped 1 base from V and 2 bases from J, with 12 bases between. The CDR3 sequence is CASSLEAGGAGNTIYF. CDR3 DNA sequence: TGTGCCAGCAGTTTAGAAGCCGGGGGCGCTGGAAACACCATATATTTT.

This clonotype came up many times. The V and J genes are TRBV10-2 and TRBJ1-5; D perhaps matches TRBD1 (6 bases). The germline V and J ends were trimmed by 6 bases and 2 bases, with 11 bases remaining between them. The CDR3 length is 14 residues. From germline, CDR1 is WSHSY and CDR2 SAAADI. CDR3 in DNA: TGCGCCAGCAGCGCAGGGGACCGCAATCAGCCCCAGCATTTT. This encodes CASSAGDRNQPQHF.

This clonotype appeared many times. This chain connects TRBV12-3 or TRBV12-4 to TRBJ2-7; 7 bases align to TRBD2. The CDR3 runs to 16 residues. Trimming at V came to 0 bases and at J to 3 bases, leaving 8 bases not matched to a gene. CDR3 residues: CASSLAASGPFYEQYF. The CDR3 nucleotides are TGTGCCAGCAGTTTAGCGGCTAGCGGACCTTTCTACGAGCAGTACTTC.

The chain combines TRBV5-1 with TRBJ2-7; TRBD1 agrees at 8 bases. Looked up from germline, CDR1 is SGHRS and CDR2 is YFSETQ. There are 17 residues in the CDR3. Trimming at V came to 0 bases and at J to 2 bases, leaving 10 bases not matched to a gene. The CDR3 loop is CASSLGRSGQAAYEQYF. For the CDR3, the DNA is TGCGCCAGCAGCTTGGGCAGATCGGGACAGGCGGCCTACGAGCAGTACTTC.

In DNA, the CDR3 is TGCGCCAGCACCCGGGCCAGCTACGAGCAGTACTTC. Translation: CASTRASYEQYF. The gene calls are TRBV5-1 and TRBJ2-7, with D uncertain. The CDR3 runs to 12 residues. CDR1 SGHRS and CDR2 YFSETQ come from the germline V gene. The V and J ends lost 6 bases and 3 bases respectively, with 10 bases between them.

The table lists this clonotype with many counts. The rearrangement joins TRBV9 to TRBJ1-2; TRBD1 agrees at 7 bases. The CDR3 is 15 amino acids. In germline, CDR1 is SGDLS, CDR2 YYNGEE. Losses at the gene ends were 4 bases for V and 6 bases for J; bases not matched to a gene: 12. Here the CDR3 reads CASSPRGHSADGYTF. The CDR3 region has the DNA TGTGCCAGCAGCCCAAGGGGGCACAGTGCGGATGGCTACACCTTC. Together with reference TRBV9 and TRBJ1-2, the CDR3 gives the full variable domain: DSGVTQTPKHLITATGQRVTLRCSPRSGDLSVYWYQQSLDQGLQFLIQYYNGEERAKGNILERFSAQQFPDLHSELNLSSLELGDSALYFCASSPRGHSADGYTFGSGTRLTVV.

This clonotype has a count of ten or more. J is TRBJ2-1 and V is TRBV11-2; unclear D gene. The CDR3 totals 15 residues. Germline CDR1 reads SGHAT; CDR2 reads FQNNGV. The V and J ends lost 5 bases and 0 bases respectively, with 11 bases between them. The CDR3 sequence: CASSDDTRSYNEQFF. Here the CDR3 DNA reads TGTGCCAGCAGCGACGACACGCGCTCCTACAATGAGCAGTTCTTC.

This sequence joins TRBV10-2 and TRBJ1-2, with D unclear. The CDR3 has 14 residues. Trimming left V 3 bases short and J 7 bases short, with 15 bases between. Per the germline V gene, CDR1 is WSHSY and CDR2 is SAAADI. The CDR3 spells CASSDGVRMSGYTF. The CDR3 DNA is TGCGCCAGCAGTGACGGGGTTAGAATGAGTGGCTACACCTTC.

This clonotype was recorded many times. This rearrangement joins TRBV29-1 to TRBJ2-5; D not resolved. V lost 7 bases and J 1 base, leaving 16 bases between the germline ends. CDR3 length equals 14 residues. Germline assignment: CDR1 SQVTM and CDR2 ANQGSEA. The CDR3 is CSASRQFPQETQYF. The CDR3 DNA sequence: TGCAGCGCCTCTAGGCAGTTCCCCCAAGAGACCCAGTACTTC.

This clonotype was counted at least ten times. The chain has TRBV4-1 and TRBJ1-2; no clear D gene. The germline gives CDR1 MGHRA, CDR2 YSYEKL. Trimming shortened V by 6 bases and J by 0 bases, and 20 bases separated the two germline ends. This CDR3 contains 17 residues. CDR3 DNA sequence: TGCGCCAGCAGTACCAGTTATCGGGCCACAGCTAACTATGGCTACACCTTC. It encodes CASSTSYRATANYGYTF.

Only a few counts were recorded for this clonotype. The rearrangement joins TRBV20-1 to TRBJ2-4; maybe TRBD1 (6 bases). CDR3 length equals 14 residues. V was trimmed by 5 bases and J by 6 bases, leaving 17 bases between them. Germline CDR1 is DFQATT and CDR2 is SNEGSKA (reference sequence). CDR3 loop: CSAHSPTGLNIQYF. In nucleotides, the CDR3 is TGCAGTGCTCACTCACCAACAGGGTTAAACATTCAGTACTTC.

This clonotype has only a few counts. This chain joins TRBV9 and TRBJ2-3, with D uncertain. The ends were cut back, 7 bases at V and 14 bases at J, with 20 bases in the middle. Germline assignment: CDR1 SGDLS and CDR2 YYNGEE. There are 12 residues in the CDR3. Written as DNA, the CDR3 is TGTGCCAGCTCGACCGGAAGCCAACCCCCGTATTTT. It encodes CASSTGSQPPYF.

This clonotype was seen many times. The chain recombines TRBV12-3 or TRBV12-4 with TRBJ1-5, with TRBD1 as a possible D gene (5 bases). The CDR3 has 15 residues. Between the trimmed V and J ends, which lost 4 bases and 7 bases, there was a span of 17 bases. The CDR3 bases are TGTGCCAGCAGTTCTGCGGGGAGGGCAGGGCAGCCCCAGCATTTT. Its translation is CASSSAGRAGQPQHF.

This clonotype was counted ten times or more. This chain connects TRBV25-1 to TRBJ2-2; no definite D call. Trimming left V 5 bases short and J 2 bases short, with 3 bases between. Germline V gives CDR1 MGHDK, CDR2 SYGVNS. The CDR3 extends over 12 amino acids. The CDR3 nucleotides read TGTGCCAGCAGTCAAAACACCGGGGAGCTGTTTTTT. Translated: CASSQNTGELFF.

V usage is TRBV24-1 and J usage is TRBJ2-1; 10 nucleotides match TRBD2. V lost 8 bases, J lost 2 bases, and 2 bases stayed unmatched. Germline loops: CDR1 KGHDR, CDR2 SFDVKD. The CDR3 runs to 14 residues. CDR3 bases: TGTGCCACCACAGCGGGGGGGCCCTACAATGAGCAGTTCTTC. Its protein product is CATTAGGPYNEQFF.

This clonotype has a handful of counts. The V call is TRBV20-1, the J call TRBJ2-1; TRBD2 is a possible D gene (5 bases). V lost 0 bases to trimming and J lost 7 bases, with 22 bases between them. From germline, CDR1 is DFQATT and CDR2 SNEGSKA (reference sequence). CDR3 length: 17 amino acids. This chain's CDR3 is CSARELGRRTKRNEQFF. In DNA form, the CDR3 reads TGCAGTGCTAGAGAACTAGGAAGGCGCACGAAACGAAATGAGCAGTTCTTC.

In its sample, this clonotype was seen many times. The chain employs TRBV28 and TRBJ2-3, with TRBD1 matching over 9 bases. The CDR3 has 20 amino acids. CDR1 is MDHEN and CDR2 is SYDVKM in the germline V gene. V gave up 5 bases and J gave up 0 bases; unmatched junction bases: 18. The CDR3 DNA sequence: TGTGCCAGCAGTGTTTTAGGGGGACAGGGCGTTATGACTAGCACAGATACGCAGTATTTT. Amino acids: CASSVLGGQGVMTSTDTQYF.

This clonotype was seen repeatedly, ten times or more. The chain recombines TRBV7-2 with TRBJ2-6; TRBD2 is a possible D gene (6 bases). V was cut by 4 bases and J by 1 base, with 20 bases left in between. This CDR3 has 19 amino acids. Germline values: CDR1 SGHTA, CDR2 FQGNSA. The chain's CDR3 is CASSSTRGVRGSGANVLTF. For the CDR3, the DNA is TGTGCCAGCAGCTCCACCCGCGGGGTCCGTGGATCTGGGGCCAACGTCCTGACTTTC.

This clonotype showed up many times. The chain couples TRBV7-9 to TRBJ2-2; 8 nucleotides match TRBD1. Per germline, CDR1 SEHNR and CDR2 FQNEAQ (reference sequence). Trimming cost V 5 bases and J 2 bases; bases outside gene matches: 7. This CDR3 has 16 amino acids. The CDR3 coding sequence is TGTGCCAGCAGCACTCTGGACAGGGAAAACACCGGGGAGCTGTTTTTT. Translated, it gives CASSTLDRENTGELFF.

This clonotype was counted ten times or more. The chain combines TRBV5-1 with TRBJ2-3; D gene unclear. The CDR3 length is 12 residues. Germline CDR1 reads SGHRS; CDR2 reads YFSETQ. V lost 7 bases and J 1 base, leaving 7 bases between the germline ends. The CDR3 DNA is TGCGCCAGCGGTGCGGGCACAGATACGCAGTATTTT. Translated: CASGAGTDTQYF.

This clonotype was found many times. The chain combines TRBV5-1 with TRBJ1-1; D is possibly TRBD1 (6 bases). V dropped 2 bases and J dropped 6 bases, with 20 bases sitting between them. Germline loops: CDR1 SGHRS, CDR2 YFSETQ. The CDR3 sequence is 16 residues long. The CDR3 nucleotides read TGCGCCAGCAGCTTCAGGACAGCAGCATCAGGAGCTGAAGCTTTCTTT. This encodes CASSFRTAASGAEAFF.